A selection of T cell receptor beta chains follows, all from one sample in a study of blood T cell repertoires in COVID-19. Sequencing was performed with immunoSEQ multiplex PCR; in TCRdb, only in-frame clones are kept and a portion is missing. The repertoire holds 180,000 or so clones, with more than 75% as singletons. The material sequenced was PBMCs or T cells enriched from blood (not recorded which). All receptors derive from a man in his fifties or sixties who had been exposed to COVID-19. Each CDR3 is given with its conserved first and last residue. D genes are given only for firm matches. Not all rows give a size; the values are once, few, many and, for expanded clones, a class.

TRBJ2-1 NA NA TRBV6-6 CASNTGSGNEQFF TGTGCCAGCAACACAGGGTCAGGGAATGAGCAGTTCTTC
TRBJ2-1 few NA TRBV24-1 CATSDVRGNEQFF TGTGCCACCAGTGATGTCAGGGGCAATGAGCAGTTCTTC
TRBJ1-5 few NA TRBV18 CASSTGSNQPQHF TGTGCCAGCTCAACAGGGTCGAATCAGCCCCAGCATTTT
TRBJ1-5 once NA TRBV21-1 CASSSGGCQPQHF TGTGCCAGCAGCTCAGGGGGCTGTCAGCCCCAGCATTTT
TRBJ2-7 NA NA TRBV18 CASSPLVNSYEQYF TGTGCCAGCTCACCGTTAGTTAACTCCTACGAGCAGTACTTC
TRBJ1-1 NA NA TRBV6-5 CASSYRTVMNTEAFF TGTGCCAGCAGTTACCGGACAGTGATGAACACTGAAGCTTTCTTT
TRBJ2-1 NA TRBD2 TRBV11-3 CASSLVGGRGYNEQFF TGTGCCAGCAGCTTAGTCGGCGGGAGAGGCTACAATGAGCAGTTCTTC
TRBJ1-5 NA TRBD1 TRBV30 CAWKGDRDSAQHF TGTGCCTGGAAGGGGGACAGAGATTCGGCCCAGCATTTT
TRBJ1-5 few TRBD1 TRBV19 CASSERLTGTFQPQHF TGTGCCAGTAGTGAGCGTCTGACAGGGACGTTTCAGCCCCAGCATTTT
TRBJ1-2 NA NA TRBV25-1 CASSELGQTIYGYTF TGTGCCAGCAGTGAATTGGGACAAACGATCTATGGCTACACCTTC
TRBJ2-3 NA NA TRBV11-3 CASSPGLWGQETDTQYF TGTGCCAGCAGCCCAGGGCTGTGGGGACAAGAAACAGATACGCAGTATTTT
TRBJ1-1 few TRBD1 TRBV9 CASSAQEGADSEAFF TGTGCCAGCAGCGCCCAGGAGGGGGCGGATTCTGAAGCTTTCTTT
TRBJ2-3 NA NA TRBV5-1 CASSVGLTSTDTQYF TGCGCCAGCAGCGTCGGACTCACAAGCACAGATACGCAGTATTTT
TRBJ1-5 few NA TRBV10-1 CASIPGESNQPQHF TGCGCCAGCATCCCAGGCGAGAGCAATCAGCCCCAGCATTTT
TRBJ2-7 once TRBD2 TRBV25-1 CASSESYSGGRQYF TGTGCCAGCAGTGAATCGTATTCGGGGGGACGGCAGTACTTC
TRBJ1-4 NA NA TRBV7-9 CASSPGTFQKGEKLFF TGTGCCAGCAGCCCTGGGACTTTCCAAAAGGGGGAAAAACTGTTTTTT
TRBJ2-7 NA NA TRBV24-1 CATSDPDSYEQYF TGTGCCACCAGTGATCCTGACTCGTACGAGCAGTACTTC
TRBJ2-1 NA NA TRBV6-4 CASSPQGPGSEQFF TGTGCCAGCAGTCCGCAGGGCCCTGGTAGTGAGCAGTTCTTC
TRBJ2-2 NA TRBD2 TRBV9 CASRAGLAETGELFF TGTGCCAGCAGGGCGGGACTAGCGGAAACCGGGGAGCTGTTTTTT
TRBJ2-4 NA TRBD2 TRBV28 CASSPGTSGRALQRAKNIQYF TGTGCCAGCAGCCCCGGGACTAGCGGGAGGGCCCTCCAGCGCGCCAAAAACATTCAGTACTTC
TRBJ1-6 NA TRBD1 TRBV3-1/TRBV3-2 CASSPTQGAGSPLHF TGTGCCAGCAGCCCGACACAGGGGGCGGGATCACCCCTCCACTTT
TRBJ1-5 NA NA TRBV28 CASSLYSDNQPQHF TGTGCCAGCAGTTTATACAGTGACAATCAGCCCCAGCATTTT
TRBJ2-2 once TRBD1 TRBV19 CASRDRGTGELFF TGTGCCAGCCGGGACAGGGGGACCGGGGAGCTGTTTTTT
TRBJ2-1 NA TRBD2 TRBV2 CASGSTSALRYNEQFF TGTGCCAGCGGTTCGACTAGCGCCCTCCGTTACAATGAGCAGTTCTTC
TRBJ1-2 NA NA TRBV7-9 CASSFPPDGYTF TGTGCCAGCAGCTTCCCTCCGGATGGCTACACCTTC
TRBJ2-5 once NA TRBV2 CASKSSTGPKETQYF TGTGCCAGCAAATCTTCTACAGGCCCGAAAGAGACCCAGTACTTC
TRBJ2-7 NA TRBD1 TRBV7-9 CASSLGDRGYEQYF TGTGCCAGCAGCCTAGGGGACAGGGGTTACGAGCAGTACTTC
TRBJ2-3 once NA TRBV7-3 CASSFFGERTDTQYF TGTGCCAGCAGCTTTTTCGGGGAGCGCACAGATACGCAGTATTTT
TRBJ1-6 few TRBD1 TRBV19 CASSHLRGTGDNSPLHF TGTGCCAGTAGTCACTTACGCGGGACAGGGGATAATTCACCCCTCCACTTT
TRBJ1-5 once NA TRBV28 CASSLRLGREQPQHF TGTGCCAGCAGTTTACGACTCGGGAGGGAACAGCCCCAGCATTTT
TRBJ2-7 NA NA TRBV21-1 CASGQTTLRTSGRSYEQYF TGTGCCAGCGGACAGACGACCCTGAGGACTAGCGGGCGCTCCTACGAGCAGTACTTC
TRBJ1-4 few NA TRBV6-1 CASSEAGATNEKLFF TGTGCCAGCAGTGAAGCCGGGGCAACTAATGAAAAACTGTTTTTT
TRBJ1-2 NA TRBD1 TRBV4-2 CASSHPQGNYGYTF TGTGCCAGCAGCCATCCACAGGGGAACTATGGCTACACCTTC